A single sample gave rise to the 9 T cell receptor beta chains below, sequenced in a study of cytomegalovirus exposure and HLA in healthy donors. PCR used 60 Vbeta primers and 13 Jbeta primers. Sequencing used immunoSEQ multiplex PCR; TCRdb keeps in-frame clones, though not all of them. The sample includes 150,000 to 200,000 clones, 84% of them seen just once. Sequenced material: PBMCs. The source is a boy between 10 and 17 years old in good health and CMV-seronegative.

This chain joins TRBV4-1 and TRBJ2-2, with TRBD2 identical over 7 bases. This CDR3 has 16 amino acids. The junction had 8 bases not matched to a gene; V was cut back by 6 bases and J by 1 base. The V gene's germline CDR1 is MGHRA and CDR2 YSYEKL. CDR3 sequence (DNA): TGCGCCAGCAGTAGGCTAGCGGAGATGAACACCGGGGAGCTGTTTTTT. This translates into CASSRLAEMNTGELFF.

This chain links TRBV30 with TRBJ1-2; D perhaps matches TRBD1 (6 bases). The CDR3 is 12 residues long. The germline CDR1 and CDR2 sequences are GTSNPN and SVGIG (reference sequence). The CDR3, as DNA: TGTGCAAAGGACAGCTATAACTATGGCTACACCTTC. Translating it yields CAKDSYNYGYTF.

V gene TRBV7-3 combines with J gene TRBJ2-3; 7 positions match TRBD2. Losses at the gene ends were 0 bases for V and 6 bases for J; bases not matched to a gene: 12. Germline CDR1 is SGHTA and CDR2 is FQGTGA. The CDR3 spans 17 residues. CDR3 nucleotide sequence: TGTGCCAGCAGCTTAACCCCGATGACTAGCAAGATCGATACGCAGTATTTT. This codes for CASSLTPMTSKIDTQYF.

The chain employs TRBV5-6 and TRBJ1-5, with D possibly TRBD1 on 6 matching bases. Germline lookup yields CDR1 SGHDT and CDR2 YYEEEE. Trimming stripped 5 bases from V and 5 bases from J, with 14 bases between. The CDR3 loop spans 14 amino acids. CDR3 nucleotides: TGTGCCAGCAGTTACCGGGACACCCATCAGCCCCAGCATTTT. This sequence encodes CASSYRDTHQPQHF.

The table lists this clone with a count of one. The chain is built from TRBV6-1 and TRBJ2-7, with TRBD2 identical over 13 bases. The CDR3 covers 14 residues. Germline V gives CDR1 MNHNS, CDR2 SASEGT. Trimming cost V 5 bases and J 6 bases; bases outside gene matches: 4. The CDR3 coding sequence is TGTGCCAGCAGTCCACTAGCGGGAGGGGGCGAGCAGTACTTC. Its protein product is CASSPLAGGGEQYF.

The chain uses TRBV5-1 and TRBJ1-1; 9 nucleotides match TRBD1. The CDR3 runs 16 residues. The ends lost 3 bases at V and 1 base at J; junction bases unmatched: 7. Germline CDR1 and CDR2: SGHRS and YFSETQ. The CDR3 here is CASSSKPTGGNTEAFF. The CDR3 DNA is TGCGCCAGCAGCTCTAAACCGACAGGGGGGAACACTGAAGCTTTCTTT.

In DNA form, the CDR3 reads TGTGCCAGCAGTTATAATAGAGGCGAATACGAGCAGTACTTC. Amino acid sequence: CASSYNRGEYEQYF. The chain has TRBV6-5 and TRBJ2-7; D gene unclear. The germline gives CDR1 MNHEY, CDR2 SVGAGI. The V and J ends lost 3 bases and 4 bases respectively, with 13 bases between them. The CDR3 has 14 amino acids.

The gene calls are TRBV4-1 and TRBJ1-5; D might be TRBD1 (5 bases). V was trimmed by 0 bases and J by 5 bases, leaving 14 bases between them. The CDR3 loop spans 16 amino acids. Germline assignment: CDR1 MGHRA and CDR2 YSYEKL. CDR3 DNA sequence: TGCGCCAGCAGCCAAGAGTCAAAGGGGCGCGATCAGCCCCAGCATTTT. Translated: CASSQESKGRDQPQHF.

The chain joins TRBV29-1 to TRBJ2-5; 10 nucleotides align to TRBD2. The DNA matches TRBJ2-7 better at its end, which makes the J call doubtful. This CDR3 is built from 15 residues. Germline V lookup: CDR1 SQVTM, CDR2 ANQGSEA. The CDR3 region has the DNA TGCAGCGTAATACCTAGCGGGAGCCCTGCCCACGAGCAGTACTTC. This gives the protein CSVIPSGSPAHEQYF.